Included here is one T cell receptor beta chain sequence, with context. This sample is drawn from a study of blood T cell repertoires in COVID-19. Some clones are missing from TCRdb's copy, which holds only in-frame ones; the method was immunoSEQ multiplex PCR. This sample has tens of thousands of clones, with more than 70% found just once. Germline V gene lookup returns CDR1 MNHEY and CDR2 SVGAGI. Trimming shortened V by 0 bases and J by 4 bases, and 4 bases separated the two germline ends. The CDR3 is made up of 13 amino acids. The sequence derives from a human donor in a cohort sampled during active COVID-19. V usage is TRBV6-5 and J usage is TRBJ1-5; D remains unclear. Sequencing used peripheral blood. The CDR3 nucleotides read TGTGCCAGCAGTTACTCGAGTAATCAGCCCCAGCATTTT. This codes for CASSYSSNQPQHF.